This TCR beta chain was sequenced during a study of shared clonotypes between healthy human individuals. Study-wide background: Donors were a couple of women and a few men aged 18 to 49.

The assay was immunoSEQ multiplex PCR, and TCRdb's table has in-frame clones only and misses some. The sample records 2,500,000 or so clones, about 92% being singletons. The CDR3 runs 16 residues. Germline lookup yields CDR1 KGHSH and CDR2 LQKENI. With V trimmed by 3 bases and J by 1 base, 6 bases remained unmatched. Of note for this clone: The antigen is undetermined.

The study's findings and limits: Clonotypes shared by all four donors outscored non-shared clonotypes in generation probability. Rarefaction curves obtained for sorted subsets showed sequencing incomplete despite large depth.

V is TRBV18 and J is TRBJ1-1; 9 nucleotides align to TRBD1. Sequenced sample: naive CD4+ T cells sorted from blood. The subset denotes: CD45RA+ positively selected. The source of this sequence is a man between 18 and 35 years old in good health. In DNA form, the CDR3 reads TGTGCCAGCTCACCGGGACAGGGCCCAAGGAACACTGAAGCTTTCTTT. This sequence encodes CASSPGQGPRNTEAFF. Filled out from reference TRBV18 and TRBJ1-1, the complete variable domain reads NAGVMQNPRHLVRRRGQEARLRCSPMKGHSHVYWYRQLPEEGLKFMVYLQKENIIDESGMPKERFSAEFPKEGPSILRIQQVVRGDSAAYFCASSPGQGPRNTEAFFGQGTRLTVV.